The 26 T cell receptor beta chains reported below all come from one sample, sequenced in a study of blood T cell repertoires in COVID-19. TCRdb's table, derived via immunoSEQ multiplex PCR, lists solely in-frame clones and lacks some. The sample has fewer than 700,000 clones; roughly 89% are singletons. The sequenced sample was peripheral blood. These receptors originate from a woman between 45 and 65 years old with COVID-19, enrolled during active disease.

The V and J genes are TRBV13 and TRBJ1-2; 11 positions match TRBD1. CDR1 is PRHDT, CDR2 FYEKMQ, per germline (reference sequence). The junction had 7 bases not matched to a gene; V was cut back by 8 bases and J by 8 bases. This CDR3 region has 13 residues. Here the CDR3 DNA reads TGTGCCAGCGGACTGGGACAGGGGGGCGGCTACACCTTC. Its protein product is CASGLGQGGGYTF. Based on the CDR3 plus reference TRBV13 and TRBJ1-2, the full variable domain is AAGVIQSPRHLIKEKRETATLKCYPIPRHDTVYWYQQGPGQDPQFLISFYEKMQSDKGSIPDRFSAQQFSDYHSELNMSSLELGDSALYFCASGLGQGGGYTFGSGTRLTVV.

The chain employs TRBV28 and TRBJ2-7; the match to TRBD1 covers 8 bases. With V trimmed by 4 bases and J by 4 bases, 12 bases remained unmatched. This CDR3 has 16 residues. CDR1 is MDHEN, CDR2 SYDVKM, per germline. The CDR3 loop is CASSSQGAEVTYEQYF. The CDR3, as DNA: TGTGCCAGCAGTTCGCAGGGGGCCGAGGTAACATACGAGCAGTACTTC.

The chain employs TRBV5-8 and TRBJ1-4; 8 nucleotides match TRBD1. V dropped 4 bases and J dropped 2; count of bases not matched to a gene: 1. From germline, CDR1 is SGHTS and CDR2 YDEGEE. The CDR3 runs 14 residues. The CDR3 is CASSRDRTNEKLFF. The CDR3 DNA follows: TGTGCCAGCAGCCGGGACAGGACTAATGAAAAACTGTTTTTT.

V and J are TRBV20-1 and TRBJ1-3, with no clear D. Germline loops: CDR1 DFQATT, CDR2 SNEGSKA (reference sequence). With 3 bases removed from V and 0 bases from J, the gap between germline ends came to 12 bases. This CDR3 contains 15 residues. The CDR3 reads CSASIGRSSGNTIYF. The CDR3, as DNA: TGCAGTGCTAGTATCGGCCGGAGCTCTGGAAACACCATATATTTT.

The chain uses TRBV4-1 and TRBJ2-7; D may be TRBD2 (7 bases). CDR1 is MGHRA and CDR2 is YSYEKL in the germline V gene. The CDR3 has 15 residues. Trimming left V 0 bases short and J 6 bases short, with 15 bases between. The CDR3 region has the DNA TGCGCCAGCAGCCAAGATCGGGGGGCTGGACGCGAGCAGTACTTC. Its protein is CASSQDRGAGREQYF.

This sequence joins TRBV5-5 and TRBJ2-7; D gene ambiguous. V dropped 0 bases and J dropped 2 bases, with 18 bases sitting between them. The CDR3 has 17 amino acids. CDR1 is SGHKS, CDR2 YYEKEE, per germline (reference sequence). CDR3 residues: CASSLGALYHLAYEQYF. The DNA for the CDR3 is TGTGCCAGCAGCTTGGGGGCCCTGTATCATTTGGCCTACGAGCAGTACTTC.

This clone was seen only once. The CDR3 DNA is TGTGCCAGCAGTTACCAACCGATACGCCAGGAAAAACTGTTTTTT. Residues: CASSYQPIRQEKLFF. The chain carries TRBV6-6 and TRBJ1-4, with D uncertain. The CDR3 spans 15 residues. Trimming cost V 2 bases and J 8 bases, with 15 bases left between them. Germline V gene data show CDR1 as MNHNY and CDR2 as SVGAGI (reference sequence).

The genes are TRBV9 and TRBJ1-3; 8 bases map to TRBD1. Germline V gives CDR1 SGDLS, CDR2 YYNGEE. The CDR3 loop spans 16 amino acids. Germline trimming cut 0 bases from V and 1 base from J; bases unmatched to any gene: 3. CDR3 in amino acids: CASSVGTGRSGNTIYF. For the CDR3, the DNA is TGTGCCAGCAGCGTAGGGACAGGGAGGTCTGGAAACACCATATATTTT. The variable domain in full, completed from reference TRBV9 and TRBJ1-3, reads DSGVTQTPKHLITATGQRVTLRCSPRSGDLSVYWYQQSLDQGLQFLIQYYNGEERAKGNILERFSAQQFPDLHSELNLSSLELGDSALYFCASSVGTGRSGNTIYFGEGSWLTVV.

This CDR3 is CASSYGQLPNNVRFF. CDR3 DNA: TGTGCCAGCAGTTACGGGCAGCTCCCCAATAATGTTCGGTTCTTC. This chain links TRBV6-6 with TRBJ2-1; D is undetermined. Germline CDR1 is MNHNY and CDR2 is SVGAGI (reference sequence). The V gene lost 2 bases and the J gene lost 15 bases, with 23 bases spanning the gap. This CDR3 is 15 amino acids long.

This rearrangement joins TRBV7-9 to TRBJ2-3; D gene unclear. The CDR3 covers 13 residues. In germline, CDR1 is SEHNR, CDR2 FQNEAQ (reference sequence). Trimming shortened V by 4 bases and J by 5 bases, and 10 bases separated the two germline ends. This chain's CDR3 is CASSSRGGDTQYF. CDR3 bases: TGTGCCAGCAGCTCCAGAGGCGGAGATACGCAGTATTTT. The variable domain in full, completed from reference TRBV7-9 and TRBJ2-3, reads DTGVSQNPRHKITKRGQNVTFRCDPISEHNRLYWYRQTLGQGPEFLTYFQNEAQLEKSRLLSDRFSAERPKGSFSTLEIQRTEQGDSAMYLCASSSRGGDTQYFGPGTRLTVL.

The genes are TRBV19 and TRBJ2-1, with 10 positions matching TRBD2. The CDR3 loop spans 16 amino acids. V dropped 7 bases and J dropped 4; count of bases not matched to a gene: 10. CDR1 is LNHDA, CDR2 SQIVND, per germline (reference sequence). DNA of the CDR3: TGTGCCAGTAAAACGCTAGCGGGGGCCTTATACAATGAGCAGTTCTTC. Translating it yields CASKTLAGALYNEQFF. The whole variable domain, filled in from reference TRBV19 and TRBJ2-1, reads DGGITQSPKYLFRKEGQNVTLSCEQNLNHDAMYWYRQDPGQGLRLIYYSQIVNDFQKGDIAEGYSVSREKKESFPLTVTSAQKNPTAFYLCASKTLAGALYNEQFFGPGTRLTVL.

V gene TRBV30 combines with J gene TRBJ2-3, with D tentatively TRBD2 (5 bases). Germline-derived CDR1 and CDR2 are GTSNPN and SVGIG (reference sequence). Trimming took 2 bases from V and 7 from J, leaving 16 bases between them. The CDR3 is 14 residues long. CDR3 in DNA: TGTGCCTGGAGTACACCCCAGGACTTACATACGCAGTATTTT. Its translation: CAWSTPQDLHTQYF.

This chain connects TRBV29-1 to TRBJ1-2; D is uncertain. V shed 0 bases and J shed 4 bases, with 12 bases lying between them. Germline V gene sequence: CDR1 SQVTM, CDR2 ANQGSEA. The CDR3 runs 14 residues. In DNA, the CDR3 is TGCAGCGTTGAAGATCAACGAGGAAGCTATGGCTACACCTTC. It is translated as CSVEDQRGSYGYTF.

This sequence joins TRBV5-5 and TRBJ2-1; D unclear. Germline V gene lookup returns CDR1 SGHKS and CDR2 YYEKEE (reference sequence). V lost 0 bases and J 7 bases, leaving 5 bases between the germline ends. The CDR3 runs to 12 residues. Here the CDR3 DNA reads TGTGCCAGCAGCTTGGACATGAATGAGCAGTTCTTC. As protein: CASSLDMNEQFF.

The chain links TRBV25-1 to TRBJ1-5; tentative D call: TRBD1 (5 bases). Per germline, CDR1 MGHDK and CDR2 SYGVNS. V was pared by 4 bases and J by 1 base, with 8 bases between. This CDR3 is 14 amino acids long. The CDR3 region is CASSVQGSNQPQHF. CDR3 coding DNA: TGTGCCAGCAGTGTTCAGGGAAGCAATCAGCCCCAGCATTTT.

The rearrangement links TRBV10-3 to TRBJ2-3; 11 bases match TRBD2. This CDR3 spans 16 amino acids. V gave up 5 bases and J gave up 3 bases; unmatched junction bases: 7. Germline V lookup: CDR1 ENHRY, CDR2 SYGVKD. The CDR3 DNA sequence: TGTGCCATCAGTCAAACGACTAGCGGGGTAACAGATACGCAGTATTTT. Translated, it gives CAISQTTSGVTDTQYF.

This clone occurred once. The chain couples TRBV20-1 to TRBJ1-2; D is perhaps TRBD1 (6 bases). Trimming removed 6 bases at V and 8 bases at J, with 13 bases between. CDR1 and CDR2 from the germline V gene are DFQATT and SNEGSKA (reference sequence). CDR3 size: 11 residues. The CDR3 loop reads CSARTVDGYTF. The CDR3 DNA reads as TGCAGTGCCCGGACAGTAGACGGCTACACCTTC.

The chain recombines TRBV30 with TRBJ1-2, with D perhaps TRBD1 (5 bases). V was shortened by 0 bases and J by 8 bases, with 13 bases between the two germline ends. The CDR3 covers 13 residues. The germline gives CDR1 GTSNPN, CDR2 SVGIG (reference sequence). This CDR3 is CAWSVGGAGGYTF. The DNA of the CDR3 is TGTGCCTGGAGTGTGGGAGGGGCTGGAGGCTACACCTTC.

V usage is TRBV5-1 and J usage is TRBJ1-1, with TRBD1 as a possible D gene (6 bases). CDR1 is SGHRS and CDR2 is YFSETQ in the germline V gene. The germline V and J ends were trimmed by 0 bases and 4 bases, with 13 bases remaining between them. There are 15 residues in the CDR3. The CDR3 DNA reads TGCGCCAGCAGCTTGGTGGGGGCCGGAGGCACTGAAGCTTTCTTT. This encodes CASSLVGAGGTEAFF.

This chain links TRBV27 with TRBJ2-5; no definite D call. V lost 8 bases, J lost 1 base, and 8 bases lay in between. Germline CDR1 is MNHEY and CDR2 is SMNVEV (reference sequence). The CDR3 runs 12 residues. The CDR3 sequence: CASGHPQETQYF. The DNA for the CDR3 is TGTGCCAGCGGCCACCCCCAAGAGACCCAGTACTTC.

The rearrangement links TRBV28 to TRBJ2-1; 8 positions agree with TRBD1. Germline trimming cut 6 bases from V and 7 bases from J; bases unmatched to any gene: 11. This CDR3 comprises 15 residues. CDR1 is MDHEN, CDR2 SYDVKM, per germline. CDR3 in amino acids: CASRPRQGWGNEQFF. The CDR3 bases are TGTGCCAGCAGGCCCCGACAGGGGTGGGGGAATGAGCAGTTCTTC.

On this clone itself: Other nucleotide sequences from this sample produce the same CDR3. The genes are TRBV5-1 and TRBJ1-1; 7 nucleotides line up with TRBD1. The ends lost 4 bases at V and 1 base at J; junction bases unmatched: 7. CDR3 size: 15 residues. Germline V gene sequence: CDR1 SGHRS, CDR2 YFSETQ. The CDR3 here is CASSLRQGTNTEAFF. The CDR3, as DNA: TGCGCCAGCAGCCTAAGACAGGGAACGAACACTGAAGCTTTCTTT.

The V and J genes are TRBV6-6 and TRBJ1-4, with 8 bases lining up with TRBD1. The junction had 9 bases not matched to a gene; V was cut back by 5 bases and J by 10 bases. From germline, CDR1 is MNHNY and CDR2 SVGAGI (reference sequence). CDR3 length: 14 amino acids. The CDR3 spells CASSTNGQGAKLFF. CDR3 DNA sequence: TGTGCCAGCAGTACTAATGGACAGGGCGCAAAACTGTTTTTT.

A single count supports this clone. This rearrangement joins TRBV6-5 to TRBJ2-3, with 9 bases fitting TRBD2. There are 15 residues in the CDR3. The V gene end was trimmed by 6 bases and the J gene end by 4 bases; junction bases not matched to a gene: 8. Looked up from germline, CDR1 is MNHEY and CDR2 is SVGAGI. CDR3 bases: TGTGCCAGCAGGGGGGAAGCGGGGGGAGCAGATACGCAGTATTTT. This codes for CASRGEAGGADTQYF.

The rearrangement uses TRBV6-1 and TRBJ1-5; perhaps TRBD1 as D (5 bases). The V gene's germline CDR1 is MNHNS and CDR2 SASEGT. CDR3 length equals 13 residues. V was cut by 3 bases and J by 9 bases, with 12 bases left in between. The CDR3, as DNA: TGTGCCAGCAGTGAGCTACAGGTTTCGCCCCAGCATTTT. Translating it yields CASSELQVSPQHF.

The chain combines TRBV19 with TRBJ2-3, with a possible D match to TRBD2 (5 bases). This CDR3 contains 14 residues. CDR1 is LNHDA and CDR2 is SQIVND in the germline V gene (reference sequence). Trimming shortened V by 1 base and J by 4 bases, and 9 bases separated the two germline ends. The CDR3 sequence: CASSIAVSADTQYF. The CDR3 nucleotides are TGTGCCAGTAGTATAGCCGTTAGCGCAGATACGCAGTATTTT.